These 13 T cell receptor beta chains were sequenced from one sample in a study of blood T cells in healthy people across ages. Sample-barcoded 5' priming and a J-beta primer mix drove a second PCR of 7 to 11 cycles. TCRdb passed the 5' RACE reads through MiXCR, listing each CDR3 protein once. The profile shows 1.4 million to 1.5 million distinct CDR3 sequences, 42% of them singletons. The sample taken for sequencing was blood. The receptor set was obtained from a young woman in good health.

The genes are TRBV12-3 or TRBV12-4 and TRBJ2-6, with D tentatively TRBD1 or TRBD2 (5 bases each). V lost 4 bases, J lost 5 bases, and 9 bases lay in between. CDR3 length equals 14 residues. The CDR3 nucleotides read TGTGCCAGCAGTTCCGGGGCTTGGGCCAACGTCCTGACTTTC. It encodes CASSSGAWANVLTF.

Only a few counts were recorded for this clonotype. CDR3 sequence reads: CAISETSAGLAKNIQYF. CDR3 sequence (DNA): TGTGCCATCAGTGAGACTAGCGCAGGACTAGCCAAAAACATTCAGTACTTC. The V gene is TRBV10-3, the J gene TRBJ2-4, with 7 positions matching TRBD2. The CDR3 contains 17 residues. Germline CDR1 and CDR2: ENHRY and SYGVKD. Trimming at V came to 2 bases and at J to 0 bases, leaving 7 bases not matched to a gene.

There are a few counts of this clonotype. The chain uses TRBV6-5 and TRBJ2-7; D ambiguous. There are 15 residues in the CDR3. Looked up from germline, CDR1 is MNHEY and CDR2 is SVGAGI. Trimming left V 6 bases short and J 6 bases short, with 21 bases between. Here the CDR3 DNA reads TGTGCCAGCAGCCCAATGAAGGACGGATTCCCCGAGCAGTACTTC. Its translation: CASSPMKDGFPEQYF.

This clonotype was seen ten or more times. The chain links TRBV20-1 to TRBJ1-2, with 9 bases fitting TRBD1. This CDR3 comprises 14 residues. In germline, CDR1 is DFQATT, CDR2 SNEGSKA (reference sequence). The ends lost 5 bases at V and 5 bases at J; junction bases unmatched: 9. CDR3 protein: CSAAHPGTGYGYTF. The CDR3 DNA follows: TGCAGTGCTGCACACCCAGGGACAGGGTATGGCTACACCTTC.

Of note for this clonotype: One end of the junction is discordant with germline, which a read error may explain. The chain combines TRBV20-1 with TRBJ2-3; D may be TRBD1 or TRBD2 (6 bases each). This CDR3 has 15 residues. CDR1 and CDR2 from the germline V gene are DFQATT and SNEGSKA (reference sequence). In nucleotides, the CDR3 is TGCAGTGCTAGGGCGAGTGGAGGGGACACAGATGCGCAGTATTTT. It codes for CSARASGGDTDAQYF.

The V and J genes are TRBV20-1 and TRBJ2-5, with a possible D match to TRBD1 (6 bases). This CDR3 region has 13 residues. V was pared by 5 bases and J by 4 bases, with 14 bases between. Germline values: CDR1 DFQATT, CDR2 SNEGSKA (reference sequence). CDR3 coding DNA: TGCAGTGCTGCACCGACAGGCGGAGAGACCCAGTACTTC. Amino acids: CSAAPTGGETQYF.

The CDR3 DNA follows: TGCAGTGCTAAGGGGCTGGGTGAAAAACTGTTTTTT. Amino acid sequence: CSAKGLGEKLFF. The rearrangement joins TRBV20-1 to TRBJ1-4; weak D call: TRBD1 (5 bases). The germline V gene encodes CDR1 DFQATT and CDR2 SNEGSKA (reference sequence). The CDR3 contains 12 residues. Trimming left V 4 bases short and J 7 bases short, with 10 bases between.

This sequence joins TRBV13 and TRBJ2-1; unclear D gene. Germline V gene data show CDR1 as PRHDT and CDR2 as FYEKMQ (reference sequence). Trimming cost V 9 bases and J 7 bases, with 7 bases left between them. CDR3 length equals 10 residues. The CDR3 nucleotides are TGTGCCAGAGGTGGGAATGAGCAGTTCTTC. It codes for CARGGNEQFF.

In this sample, this clonotype turned up many times. The V call is TRBV12-3 or TRBV12-4, the J call TRBJ2-4, with 9 bases that match TRBD1. Trimming removed 5 bases from V and 2 bases from J; junction bases left unmatched: 7. This CDR3 is 16 amino acids long. CDR3: CASSRTGGLTKNIQYF. The CDR3 coding sequence is TGTGCCAGCAGTCGTACAGGGGGCTTAACCAAAAACATTCAGTACTTC.

The chain recombines TRBV29-1 with TRBJ2-6, with D uncertain. V lost 4 bases to trimming and J lost 2 bases, with 6 bases between them. The CDR3 runs 13 residues. CDR1 and CDR2 from the germline V gene are SQVTM and ANQGSEA. Written as DNA, the CDR3 is TGCAGCGTTGTAAGCGCTGGGGCCAACGTCCTGACTTTC. Amino acid sequence: CSVVSAGANVLTF.

This chain links TRBV20-1 with TRBJ2-1, with TRBD2 identical over 13 bases. From germline, CDR1 is DFQATT and CDR2 SNEGSKA (reference sequence). With 1 base clipped from V and 0 bases from J, the junction kept 12 bases outside the gene matches. CDR3 length: 20 amino acids. The CDR3 reads CSARGMYTSGRGSSYNEQFF. In DNA form, the CDR3 reads TGCAGTGCTAGAGGAATGTACACTAGCGGGAGGGGGAGCTCCTACAATGAGCAGTTCTTC.

This clonotype was picked up a small number of times. The J gene is TRBJ1-2, the V gene TRBV7-2; 7 bases line up with TRBD1. The CDR3 is 16 residues long. Unmatched junction bases numbered 6, after V lost 1 base and J lost 1 base. The V gene's germline CDR1 is SGHTA and CDR2 FQGNSA. CDR3 DNA sequence: TGTGCCAGCAGCTTAGGGGGACAGAACCATAACTATGGCTACACCTTC. Encoded protein: CASSLGGQNHNYGYTF.

The chain couples TRBV10-3 to TRBJ2-3; 11 nucleotides line up with TRBD2. Germline values: CDR1 ENHRY, CDR2 SYGVKD. The J segment lost 2 bases and the V segment lost 10 bases, leaving 11 bases of the junction unmatched. The CDR3 has 16 amino acids. DNA of the CDR3: TGTGCCACTAGCTCGACTAGCGGGATCTACACAGATACGCAGTATTTT. It codes for CATSSTSGIYTDTQYF.